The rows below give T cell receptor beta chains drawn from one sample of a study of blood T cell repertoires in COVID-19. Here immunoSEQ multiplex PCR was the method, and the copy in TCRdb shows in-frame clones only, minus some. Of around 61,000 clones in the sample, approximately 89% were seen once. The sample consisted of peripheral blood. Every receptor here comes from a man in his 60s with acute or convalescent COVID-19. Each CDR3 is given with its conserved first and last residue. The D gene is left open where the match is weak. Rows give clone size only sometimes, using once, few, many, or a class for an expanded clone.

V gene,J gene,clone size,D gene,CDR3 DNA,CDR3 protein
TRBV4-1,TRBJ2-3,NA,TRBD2,TGCGCCAGCAGCCGCCCCAGCGGGGGAGGGGTAGAGACAGATACGCAGTATTTT,CASSRPSGGGVETDTQYF
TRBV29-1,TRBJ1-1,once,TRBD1,TGCAGCGTTGTGGACAGGGAAACTGAAGCTTTCTTT,CSVVDRETEAFF
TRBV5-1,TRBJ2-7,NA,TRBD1,TGCGCCAGCAGCTACAGGGGGCTCTACGAGCAGTACTTC,CASSYRGLYEQYF
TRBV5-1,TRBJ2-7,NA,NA,TGCGCCAGCAGCTCCTCAGGGGCACCTTCGACGGGCGAGCAGTACTTC,CASSSSGAPSTGEQYF
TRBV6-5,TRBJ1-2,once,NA,TGTGCCAGCAGTTACGTGTCCAGGTTCGGCTACACCTTC,CASSYVSRFGYTF
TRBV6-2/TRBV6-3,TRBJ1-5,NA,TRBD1,TGTGCCAGCAGCCTGTCTGTTATGGGACAGACGCGGTATAGCAATCAGCCCCAGCATTTT,CASSLSVMGQTRYSNQPQHF
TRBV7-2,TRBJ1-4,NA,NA,TGTGCCAGCAGCTTACAGTGGGGTTCTCCGGGGAAACTGTTTTTT,CASSLQWGSPGKLFF
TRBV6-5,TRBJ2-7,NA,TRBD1,TGTGCCAGCATCGGACAGGGGGTAATCAACGAGCAGTACTTC,CASIGQGVINEQYF
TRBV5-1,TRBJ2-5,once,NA,TGCGCCAGCAGCTCCGGGGGTAGTGGGCAAGAGACCCAGTACTTC,CASSSGGSGQETQYF
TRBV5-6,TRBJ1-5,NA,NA,TGTGCCAGCAGCTTCGGAGACAGAAATCAGCCCCAGCATTTT,CASSFGDRNQPQHF
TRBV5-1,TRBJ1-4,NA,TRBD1,TGCGCCAGCAGCCAACAGGGGGGCGTTAATGAAAAACTGTTTTTT,CASSQQGGVNEKLFF
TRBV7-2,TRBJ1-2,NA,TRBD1,TGTGCCAGCAGCACAGGGGAAAGCTATGGCTACACCTTC,CASSTGESYGYTF
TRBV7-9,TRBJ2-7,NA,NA,TGTGCCAGCAGCCCTGAGGCCGAGGGTCGCGACGAGCAGTACTTC,CASSPEAEGRDEQYF
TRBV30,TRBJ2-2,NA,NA,TGTGCCTGGACCGCGAACACCGGGGAGCTGTTTTTT,CAWTANTGELFF
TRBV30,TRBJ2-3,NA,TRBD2,TGTGCCGGGGAGATAGCGGGGTACACAGATACGCAGTATTTT,CAGEIAGYTDTQYF
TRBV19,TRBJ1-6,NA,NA,TGTGCCAGTAGTATCGCCTCCGGTTCACCCCTCCACTTT,CASSIASGSPLHF
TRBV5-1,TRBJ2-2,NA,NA,TGCGCCAGCAGCTTTACAGGGTCTCCCGGGGAGCTGTTTTTT,CASSFTGSPGELFF
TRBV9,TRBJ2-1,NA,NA,TGTGCCAGCAGCGGTCTTCGGGGGGAGCAGTTCTTC,CASSGLRGEQFF
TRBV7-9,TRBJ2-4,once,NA,TGTGCCAGCAGCTTAGTACAGGGTAATGTGCGGACCAAAAACATTCAGTACTTC,CASSLVQGNVRTKNIQYF
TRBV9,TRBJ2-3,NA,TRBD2,TGTGCCAGCAGCGAGGCCGGGGAACTAGCGGGGGGCACTATAAGCACAGATACGCAGTATTTT,CASSEAGELAGGTISTDTQYF
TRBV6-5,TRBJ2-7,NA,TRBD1,TGTGCCAGCATAGGGACAGGGGCGTCCTACGAGCAGTACTTC,CASIGTGASYEQYF
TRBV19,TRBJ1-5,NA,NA,TGTGCCAGTAGTATACCTAGTCGGGGGGAGGTTCAGCCCCAGCATTTT,CASSIPSRGEVQPQHF
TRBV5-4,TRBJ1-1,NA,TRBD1,TGTGCCAGCAGCCCAATACAGGGGGTTAACACTGAAGCTTTCTTT,CASSPIQGVNTEAFF
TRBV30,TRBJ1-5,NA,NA,TGTGCCTGGAGCCCCGGGTCTCCCAATCAGCCCCAGCATTTT,CAWSPGSPNQPQHF
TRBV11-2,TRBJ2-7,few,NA,TGTGCCAGCAGCTTTGGCAGCGGCTACGAGCAGTACTTC,CASSFGSGYEQYF
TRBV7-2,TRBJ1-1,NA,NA,TGTGCCAGCAGCTTACGAGGCGGGGGGGGCACTGAAGCTTTCTTT,CASSLRGGGGTEAFF
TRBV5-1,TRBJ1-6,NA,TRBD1,TGCGCCAGCAGCTTAGGGACAGGGGGCGGTGGATCACCCCTCCACTTT,CASSLGTGGGGSPLHF
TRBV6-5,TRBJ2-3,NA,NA,TGTGCCAGCAGCCAAAGCACAGATACGCAGTATTTT,CASSQSTDTQYF
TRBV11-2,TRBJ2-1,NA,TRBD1,TGTGCCAGCAGCCGACAGTGGACAGGGTCCTACAATGAGCAGTTCTTC,CASSRQWTGSYNEQFF
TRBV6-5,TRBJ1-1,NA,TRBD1,TGTGCCAGCACTAGACAGGGGTCGAGCGGGACTGAAGCTTTCTTT,CASTRQGSSGTEAFF
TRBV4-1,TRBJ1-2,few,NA,TGCGCCAGCAGCCAAGATGACCTGGGAGCGGGCGGCTACACCTTC,CASSQDDLGAGGYTF
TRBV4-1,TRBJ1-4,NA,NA,TGCGCCAGCAGTTATAAGGGGCGGAATGAAAAACTGTTTTTT,CASSYKGRNEKLFF
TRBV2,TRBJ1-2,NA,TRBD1,TGTGCCAGCAGAGCCGGGACAGGGGGGGACGGTGGCTACACCTTC,CASRAGTGGDGGYTF
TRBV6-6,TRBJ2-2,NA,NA,TGTGCCAGCATAAGTCACGACGAGGACACCGGGGAGCTGTTTTTT,CASISHDEDTGELFF
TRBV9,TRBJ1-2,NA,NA,TGTGCCAGCAGCCCATCAGAGGCGCCCCCGTATGGCTACACCTTC,CASSPSEAPPYGYTF
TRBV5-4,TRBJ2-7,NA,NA,TGTGCCAGCAGTTTACCGGGTTTCGAAGCTTCCTACGAGCAGTACTTC,CASSLPGFEASYEQYF
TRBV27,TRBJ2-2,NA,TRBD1,TGTGCCAGCAGTTGGGGGAGACAGGGGACGAACACCGGGGAGCTGTTTTTT,CASSWGRQGTNTGELFF
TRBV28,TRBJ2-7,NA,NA,TGTGCCAGCAGGGGACCGGGACAACACTCCTACGAGCAGTACTTC,CASRGPGQHSYEQYF
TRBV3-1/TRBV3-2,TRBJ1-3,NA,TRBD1,TGTGCCAGCAGCCGAGGGACAGGGGGCTTTGGAAACACCATATATTTT,CASSRGTGGFGNTIYF
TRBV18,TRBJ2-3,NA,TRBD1,TGTGCCAGCTCACCTCGACAGGGGGCTTCCACAGATACGCAGTATTTT,CASSPRQGASTDTQYF
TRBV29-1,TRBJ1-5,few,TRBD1,TGCAGCGTCGGACAGGGCCATCAGCCCCAGCATTTT,CSVGQGHQPQHF